This T cell receptor beta chain stems from a study of blood T cell repertoires in COVID-19. Looking at the study overall: Acute and convalescent COVID-19 specimens originated in the United States, Italy and Spain. Sources were T cells, B-cell-depleted T cells, or PBMCs; the material itself was cDNA or gDNA.

Trimming removed 1 base from V and 4 bases from J, with 13 bases in between. In germline, CDR1 is LGHDT, CDR2 YNNKEL (reference sequence). The CDR3 is 15 amino acids. Donors in Cohort 3 who had recovered were those with two negative PCRs, healthcare professional clearance, or resolution of their symptoms. Per the original methods: Nucleated cell number was recorded as an estimate derived from reference gene primer amplification. Libraries were prepared by immunoSEQ multiplex PCR; TCRdb keeps only in-frame clonotypes and omits some of them. V, J and clone size were drawn from that table, and D and trimming were deduced from the DNA. This sample has about 280,000 clones, with 85% found just once.

The chain recombines TRBV3-1 (or the pseudogene TRBV3-2) with TRBJ1-2; D perhaps matches TRBD1 (6 bases). Sequenced input: PBMCs or T cells enriched from blood (not recorded which). This receptor was taken from a woman aged 45-65 years who had recovered from COVID-19. The CDR3 region is CASSQVSGVGYGYTF. The CDR3 nucleotides read TGTGCCAGCAGCCAAGTTTCAGGGGTCGGCTATGGCTACACCTTC.